This section outlines one T cell receptor beta chain sequence together with its context. The sample originates from a study of blood T cell repertoires in COVID-19. Study-wide background: Acute-phase and convalescent COVID-19 samples originated in the United States, Italy and Spain.

Study processing details: Researchers report that nucleated cell counts were estimated from reference gene primer amplification. The assay was immunoSEQ multiplex PCR, and TCRdb's table has in-frame clones only and misses some. V, J and clone size were drawn from that table, and D and trimming were deduced from the DNA. Among some 160,000 clones listed, approximately 86% were seen once. Sequenced sample: peripheral blood. The sequence was collected from a woman of 80 years or more with COVID-19, enrolled during active disease.

CDR3 nucleotides: TGTGCCAGCAGCCAAGCAGGGATCACAGATACGCAGTATTTT. It translates to CASSQAGITDTQYF. The genes are TRBV14 and TRBJ2-3, with a weak D call TRBD1 (5 bases). Germline values: CDR1 SGHDN, CDR2 FVKESK. V was pared by 1 base and J by 2 bases, with 7 bases between. The CDR3 is 14 amino acids.